This passage covers 20 T cell receptor beta chains from one sample sequenced in a study of T cells in Graves' hyperthyroidism and ophthalmopathy. Authors of the study amplified TCR beta CDR3 regions from RNA transcripts. TCR CDR3 underwent first-round RT-PCR with the HTBI primer set. Via MiXCR, TCRdb re-called the multiplex PCR reads, giving one row per CDR3 protein. Of 450,000 to 650,000 distinct CDR3 sequences detected, 11% to 15% appear once; the ten largest clones hold more than 6%. Sequencing was done on a sample of blood. These receptors all stem from a woman aged 18-29 years with Graves' ophthalmopathy.

This clonotype was found a few times. The CDR3 sequence is CASSFGTSASYEQYF. The CDR3 DNA reads TGCGCCAGCAGCTTCGGAACTAGCGCATCCTACGAGCAGTACTTC. This rearrangement joins TRBV5-1 to TRBJ2-7, with 7 bases fitting TRBD2. This CDR3 comprises 15 residues. Germline V gene data show CDR1 as SGHRS and CDR2 as YFSETQ. V was clipped by 2 bases and J by 1 base; unmatched bases: 6.

This clonotype was counted a few times. The chain uses TRBV12-3 or TRBV12-4 and TRBJ2-2, with D perhaps TRBD1 (6 bases). The V gene lost 6 bases and the J gene lost 8 bases, with 10 bases spanning the gap. The CDR3 runs 12 residues. CDR3 residues: CASRPGEGELFF. The CDR3 nucleotides are TGTGCCAGCAGGCCAGGGGAGGGGGAGCTGTTTTTT.

This clonotype was seen at least ten times. V gene TRBV11-3 combines with J gene TRBJ1-1; a weak D match, TRBD1 (6 bases). Trimming took 2 bases from V and 4 from J, leaving 20 bases between them. The CDR3 runs 17 residues. The germline V gene has CDR1 SGHNT and CDR2 YENEEA. CDR3 bases: TGTGCCAGCAGCTTATGGCTTGAGGGGGGTATAGGCACTGAAGCTTTCTTT. Its translation is CASSLWLEGGIGTEAFF.

This clonotype showed up many times. V usage is TRBV7-9 and J usage is TRBJ1-2; D gene unclear. Germline V gene sequence: CDR1 SEHNR, CDR2 FQNEAQ (reference sequence). Trimming took off 3 bases at V and 3 bases at J, with 5 bases between the two ends. The CDR3 consists of 12 residues. CDR3 DNA sequence: TGTGCCAGCAGCTTTCTCGACTATGGCTACACCTTC. It translates to CASSFLDYGYTF.

This clonotype was counted ten times or more. The chain uses TRBV13 and TRBJ1-1; 8 positions agree with TRBD1. V lost 5 bases and J lost 4; bases outside the gene matches: 3. The germline V gene has CDR1 PRHDT and CDR2 FYEKMQ (reference sequence). CDR3 length: 13 residues. CDR3: CASSAGTGTEAFF. CDR3 in DNA: TGTGCCAGCAGCGCTGGGACAGGCACTGAAGCTTTCTTT.

The chain joins TRBV6-1 to TRBJ1-1; D is unclear. CDR1 is MNHNS, CDR2 SASEGT, per germline. Trimming cost V 9 bases and J 0 bases, with 14 bases left between them. This CDR3 has 14 residues. The CDR3 protein is CASRKGPMNTEAFF. In nucleotides, the CDR3 is TGTGCCAGTAGAAAAGGACCTATGAACACTGAAGCTTTCTTT.

There are a few counts of this clonotype. A much larger clone lies a single base off, so this may be a read error. The conserved phenylalanine or tryptophan is not found at the CDR3 terminus, so this likely reflects a read error. V usage is TRBV30 and J usage is TRBJ1-2; D possibly corresponds to TRBD1 (5 bases). Trimming cost V 7 bases and J 6 bases, with 15 bases left between them. This CDR3 comprises 12 residues. In germline, CDR1 is GTSNPN, CDR2 SVGIG (reference sequence). CDR3 residues: CASTRGSDGYTL. CDR3 nucleotide sequence: TGTGCCTCCACTCGGGGGAGCGATGGCTACACCCTC.

V and J are TRBV13 and TRBJ2-7; 8 nucleotides align to TRBD1. Looked up from germline, CDR1 is PRHDT and CDR2 is FYEKMQ (reference sequence). Trimming at V came to 4 bases and at J to 2 bases, leaving 10 bases not matched to a gene. This CDR3 is built from 16 residues. CDR3 amino acids: CASSSLRQGPPYEQYF. The CDR3 DNA is TGTGCCAGCAGCTCCCTCAGACAGGGGCCCCCCTACGAGCAGTACTTC.

There are many counts of this clonotype. J is TRBJ1-2 and V is TRBV3-1, with D maybe TRBD1 (6 bases). The CDR3 is 15 amino acids. Germline V gene lookup returns CDR1 LGHDT and CDR2 YNNKEL (reference sequence). Trimming took 1 base from V and 1 from J, leaving 10 bases between them. The CDR3 protein is CASSQVPGVNYGYTF. The CDR3 bases are TGTGCCAGCAGCCAAGTGCCAGGGGTTAACTATGGCTACACCTTC.

This clonotype was detected ten times or more. The rearrangement links TRBV2 to TRBJ1-4; D is unclear. V lost 4 bases to trimming and J lost 0 bases, with 9 bases between them. CDR3 length: 15 residues. The V gene's germline CDR1 is SNHLY and CDR2 FYNNEI. The CDR3 nucleotides are TGTGCCAGCAGTGCCTCCGGGGCAACTAATGAAAAACTGTTTTTT. Translating gives CASSASGATNEKLFF.

This clonotype occurred a few times. The chain carries TRBV15 and TRBJ2-7; 9 bases are a match to TRBD2. V lost 3 bases to trimming and J lost 7 bases; unmatched junction nucleotides: 7. CDR1 is LNHNV, CDR2 YYDKDF, per germline (reference sequence). The CDR3 sequence is 14 residues long. The CDR3 protein is CATSRDQTSGEQYF. CDR3 DNA sequence: TGTGCCACCAGCAGGGACCAGACTAGCGGAGAGCAGTACTTC.

This chain connects TRBV15 to TRBJ1-4; D is undetermined. CDR1 and CDR2 (germline): LNHNV, YYDKDF (reference sequence). Trimming left V 3 bases short and J 3 bases short, with 8 bases between. This CDR3 is 14 amino acids long. CDR3 amino acids: CATSRAAANEKLFF. Written as DNA, the CDR3 is TGTGCCACCAGCAGGGCAGCTGCTAATGAAAAACTGTTTTTT. Full variable domain (outside the CDR3, taken from reference TRBV15 and TRBJ1-4): DAMVIQNPRYQVTQFGKPVTLSCSQTLNHNVMYWYQQKSSQAPKLLFHYYDKDFNNEADTPDNFQSRRPNTSFCFLDIRSPGLGDTAMYLCATSRAAANEKLFFGSGTQLSVL.

The sample holds many counts of this clonotype. This chain uses TRBV7-8 with TRBJ1-2; no clear D. Trimming stripped 5 bases from V and 3 bases from J, with 13 bases between. The CDR3 has 14 residues. Germline V lookup: CDR1 SGHVS, CDR2 FQNEAQ. CDR3 residues: CASSTENIDYGYTF. Here the CDR3 DNA reads TGTGCCAGCAGCACGGAGAATATCGACTATGGCTACACCTTC.

This clonotype was picked up many times. The rearrangement uses TRBV20-1 and TRBJ2-5, with 7 nucleotides matching TRBD2. This CDR3 is built from 14 residues. The V gene end was trimmed by 2 bases and the J gene end by 2 bases; junction bases not matched to a gene: 5. Germline CDR1 and CDR2: DFQATT and SNEGSKA (reference sequence). As DNA, the CDR3 is TGCAGTGCTAGAAGGCCTAGCGGACAAGAGACCCAGTACTTC. This encodes CSARRPSGQETQYF.

This chain joins TRBV6-1 and TRBJ1-2; 11 bases agree with TRBD1. The CDR3 is made up of 15 amino acids. Germline values: CDR1 MNHNS, CDR2 SASEGT. The trim removed 6 bases at V and 5 bases at J, leaving 8 bases unmatched. The CDR3: CASSPRGTGGYGYTF. CDR3 DNA sequence: TGTGCCAGCAGCCCCCGGGGGACAGGGGGATATGGCTACACCTTC.

This clonotype was counted at least ten times. The rearrangement uses TRBV5-1 and TRBJ2-5; TRBD1 matches at 9 bases. Germline loops: CDR1 SGHRS, CDR2 YFSETQ. The CDR3 runs to 14 residues. Trimming cost V 4 bases and J 4 bases; bases outside gene matches: 5. The CDR3 nucleotides are TGCGCCAGCAGCCGGGACAGGGCAGGAGAGACCCAGTACTTC. This sequence encodes CASSRDRAGETQYF.

Many counts were recorded for this clonotype. The chain links TRBV7-9 to TRBJ2-7; D may match TRBD1 or TRBD2 (5 bases each). With 5 bases removed from V and 6 bases from J, the gap between germline ends came to 11 bases. This CDR3 spans 12 amino acids. Per the germline V gene, CDR1 is SEHNR and CDR2 is FQNEAQ (reference sequence). CDR3 region: CASSPGTVEQYF. In DNA form, the CDR3 reads TGTGCCAGCAGCCCCGGGACGGTCGAGCAGTACTTC.

V is TRBV6-1 and J is TRBJ1-1; 11 nucleotides agree with TRBD1. This CDR3 comprises 15 residues. Germline loops: CDR1 MNHNS, CDR2 SASEGT. V gave up 5 bases and J gave up 4 bases; unmatched junction bases: 6. CDR3 protein: CASSPGQGAGTEAFF. DNA for the CDR3: TGTGCCAGCAGTCCCGGACAGGGGGCGGGCACTGAAGCTTTCTTT.

At least ten counts were recorded for this clonotype. The gene calls are TRBV11-2 and TRBJ2-5; D unclear. Looked up from germline, CDR1 is SGHAT and CDR2 is FQNNGV. Trimming stripped 2 bases from V and 2 bases from J, with 12 bases between. This CDR3 is 15 amino acids long. In nucleotides, the CDR3 is TGTGCCAGCAGCTTATCCCTCTTAGATCAAGAGACCCAGTACTTC. It encodes CASSLSLLDQETQYF.

This clonotype was picked up many times. For the CDR3, the DNA is TGCAGTGCTAGGCCGGGGCCGTACGAGCAGTACTTC. Encoded protein: CSARPGPYEQYF. The rearrangement links TRBV20-1 to TRBJ2-7; D may correspond to TRBD1 or TRBD2 (5 bases each). Looked up from germline, CDR1 is DFQATT and CDR2 is SNEGSKA (reference sequence). Deletions cut 3 bases from V and 4 bases from J, with 10 bases between. The CDR3 spans 12 residues.